Each of the 22 T cell receptor beta chains below was sequenced from the same sample in a study of CD8+ T cells in alopecia areata. Noted treatment: oral pan-JAK inhibitor, 5-10 mg twice daily. Extraction and reverse transcription of RNA yielded cDNA as the sequencing template. Sequencing used immunoSEQ multiplex PCR; TCRdb keeps in-frame clones, though not all of them. Of about 140,000 clones in the sample, 75% to 85% were seen once. The sample here was CD8+ T cells sorted from blood, taken at week 4, from a patient treated with tofacitinib. All receptors come from a human donor with alopecia areata.

This clone was seen a few times. The J gene is TRBJ2-7, the V gene TRBV29-1; no clear D gene. CDR3 size: 13 residues. Per the germline V gene, CDR1 is SQVTM and CDR2 is ANQGSEA. The V and J ends lost 1 base and 0 bases respectively, with 7 bases between them. The CDR3 loop is CSVEVANSYEQYF. The CDR3 DNA sequence: TGCAGCGTTGAAGTGGCCAACTCCTACGAGCAGTACTTC.

The V and J genes are TRBV2 and TRBJ2-7; no clear D gene. Germline V CDR1 and CDR2: SNHLY, FYNNEI. The CDR3 has 13 amino acids. The V end was cut by 3 bases, the J end by 4 bases, with 10 bases between. This CDR3 reads CASSDGKGYEQYF. DNA for the CDR3: TGTGCCAGCAGTGACGGCAAAGGATACGAGCAGTACTTC.

The chain is built from TRBV7-9 and TRBJ2-7; D is perhaps TRBD2 (6 bases). Germline values: CDR1 SEHNR, CDR2 FQNEAQ (reference sequence). Trimming cost V 4 bases and J 3 bases, with 13 bases left between them. The CDR3 runs to 14 residues. The CDR3 nucleotides are TGTGCCAGCAGCTCGCCGGGACTCGACTACGAGCAGTACTTC. It yields the protein CASSSPGLDYEQYF.

The CDR3, as DNA: TGTGCCAGCAGCCTAGGTTCAGGTACGGGCACTGAAGCTTTCTTT. Amino acid sequence: CASSLGSGTGTEAFF. The chain couples TRBV6-5 to TRBJ1-1, with D uncertain. The CDR3 is 15 residues long. The germline V gene has CDR1 MNHEY and CDR2 SVGAGI. The V end lost 6 bases, the J end lost 4 bases, and 18 bases lay between the germline ends.

This sequence joins TRBV6-1 and TRBJ2-5, with D possibly TRBD1 on 5 matching bases. V was trimmed by 8 bases and J by 5 bases, leaving 15 bases between them. CDR1 and CDR2 from the germline V gene are MNHNS and SASEGT. The CDR3 runs to 13 residues. CDR3 DNA sequence: TGTGCCAGCTCGTCCTGGTCAGGGGAGACCCAGTACTTC. This sequence encodes CASSSWSGETQYF.

CDR3 nucleotides: TGTGCCAGCAGCCCGACGGCAGGGGACATGAACACTGAAGCTTTCTTT. It encodes CASSPTAGDMNTEAFF. This chain connects TRBV7-9 to TRBJ1-1; a weak D match, TRBD1 (6 bases). Deletions cut 5 bases from V and 0 bases from J, with 16 bases between. In germline, CDR1 is SEHNR, CDR2 FQNEAQ (reference sequence). The CDR3 contains 16 residues.

V and J are TRBV7-6 and TRBJ2-3; D is perhaps TRBD1 or TRBD2 (5 bases each). Trimming took 8 bases from V and 0 from J, leaving 15 bases between them. This CDR3 has 15 residues. From germline, CDR1 is SGHVS and CDR2 FNYEAQ. In DNA form, the CDR3 reads TGTGCCAGCGCCCCAATTTGGGGGAGCACAGATACGCAGTATTTT. It encodes CASAPIWGSTDTQYF.

The rearrangement joins TRBV4-3 to TRBJ2-4, with TRBD2 identical over 11 bases. V shed 0 bases, J shed 5 bases, and the junction held 0 bases outside the gene matches. Germline V gene sequence: CDR1 LGHNA, CDR2 YSLEER. The length of the CDR3 is 15 residues. The CDR3 nucleotides are TGCGCCAGCAGCCAAGATAGCGGGGGGGAAAACATTCAGTACTTC. Its translation is CASSQDSGGENIQYF.

This rearrangement joins TRBV4-3 to TRBJ1-5; D gene ambiguous. The CDR3 is 15 residues long. Trimming removed 1 base at V and 0 bases at J, with 7 bases between. The germline gives CDR1 LGHNA, CDR2 YSLEER. CDR3 sequence reads: CASSQGLRSNQPQHF. CDR3 bases: TGCGCCAGCAGCCAAGGCCTCCGTAGCAATCAGCCCCAGCATTTT.

This clone was seen once. The V gene is TRBV4-3, the J gene TRBJ2-3; tentatively, D is TRBD2 (5 bases). The CDR3 sequence is 17 residues long. CDR1 is LGHNA, CDR2 YSLEER, per germline. With 1 base removed from V and 4 bases from J, the gap between germline ends came to 18 bases. The CDR3 coding sequence is TGCGCCAGCAGCCAAGCAACTCCAGCGGTCCCCCCAGATACGCAGTATTTT. Protein product: CASSQATPAVPPDTQYF.

This clone is a singleton in its sample. The chain has TRBV7-9 and TRBJ2-5, with TRBD1 matching 9 bases. V lost 1 base, J lost 4 bases, and 1 base stayed unmatched. The CDR3 has 14 amino acids. Per germline, CDR1 SEHNR and CDR2 FQNEAQ (reference sequence). In DNA, the CDR3 is TGTGCCAGCAGCTTAGGGACAGGGGCAGAGACCCAGTACTTC. Its translation: CASSLGTGAETQYF.

The chain carries TRBV6-6 and TRBJ2-7; no definite D call. This CDR3 has 15 amino acids. V lost 5 bases, J lost 1 base, and 15 bases lay in between. Germline CDR1 and CDR2: MNHNY and SVGAGI (reference sequence). In nucleotides, the CDR3 is TGTGCCAGCAGTAAACCCGGGCTATCTTCCTACGAGCAGTACTTC. Its protein product is CASSKPGLSSYEQYF.

The rearrangement links TRBV27 to TRBJ1-2; the match to TRBD1 covers 8 bases. The CDR3 covers 14 residues. After removal of 0 bases from V and 13 bases from J, the junction contained 10 bases not matched to a gene. The germline V gene encodes CDR1 MNHEY and CDR2 SMNVEV (reference sequence). The CDR3 region has the DNA TGTGCCAGCAGTTTATCAGCGACAGGGGAAAAGGGCACCTTC. Amino acid sequence: CASSLSATGEKGTF.

This rearrangement joins TRBV4-1 to TRBJ1-5; TRBD1 matches 8 bases. Germline assignment: CDR1 MGHRA and CDR2 YSYEKL. This CDR3 spans 16 amino acids. The V gene end was trimmed by 1 base and the J gene end by 2 bases; junction bases not matched to a gene: 4. For the CDR3, the DNA is TGCGCCAGCAGCCAAGGGGCAGGGGGCGGCAATCAGCCCCAGCATTTT. Translated, it gives CASSQGAGGGNQPQHF.

V usage is TRBV2 and J usage is TRBJ1-4, with TRBD1 as a possible D gene (6 bases). V was shortened by 6 bases and J by 4 bases, with 12 bases between the two germline ends. CDR1 is SNHLY, CDR2 FYNNEI, per germline. The length of the CDR3 is 14 residues. For the CDR3, the DNA is TGTGCCAGCAGGGGGACAACTGATAATGAAAAACTGTTTTTT. Translated: CASRGTTDNEKLFF.

This rearrangement joins TRBV14 to TRBJ2-3; no firm D call. This CDR3 contains 11 residues. The germline gives CDR1 SGHDN, CDR2 FVKESK. V was shortened by 4 bases and J by 6 bases, with 5 bases between the two germline ends. DNA for the CDR3: TGTGCCAGCAGCCTCTGGGATACGCAGTATTTT. Protein sequence: CASSLWDTQYF.

This chain connects TRBV2 to TRBJ2-7; TRBD1 or TRBD2 may be the D gene (5 bases each). V gave up 1 base and J gave up 1 base, with 11 bases separating them. The germline gives CDR1 SNHLY, CDR2 FYNNEI. CDR3 length: 15 residues. CDR3 residues: CASSEDWGKSYEQYF. In nucleotides, the CDR3 is TGTGCCAGCAGTGAAGATTGGGGGAAATCCTACGAGCAGTACTTC. Based on the CDR3 plus reference TRBV2 and TRBJ2-7, the full variable domain is EPEVTQTPSHQVTQMGQEVILRCVPISNHLYFYWYRQILGQKVEFLVSFYNNEISEKSEIFDDQFSVERPDGSNFTLKIRSTKLEDSAMYFCASSEDWGKSYEQYFGPGTRLTVT.

The V call is TRBV5-5, the J call TRBJ2-1, with TRBD1 identical over 8 bases. V was pared by 4 bases and J by 6 bases, with 9 bases of the junction left unmatched. The germline gives CDR1 SGHKS, CDR2 YYEKEE (reference sequence). CDR3 length: 15 residues. This CDR3 reads CASSTRDRSVNEQFF. CDR3 DNA sequence: TGTGCCAGCAGCACCCGGGACAGGTCAGTCAATGAGCAGTTCTTC. Looking up the rest from reference TRBV5-5 and TRBJ2-1 gives the full variable domain: DAGVTQSPTHLIKTRGQQVTLRCSPISGHKSVSWYQQVLGQGPQFIFQYYEKEERGRGNFPDRFSARQFPNYSSELNVNALLLGDSALYLCASSTRDRSVNEQFFGPGTRLTVL.

The V gene is TRBV29-1, the J gene TRBJ2-3; tentatively, D is TRBD1 (6 bases). V dropped 4 bases and J dropped 5 bases, with 13 bases sitting between them. The CDR3 loop spans 13 amino acids. Germline V gene data show CDR1 as SQVTM and CDR2 as ANQGSEA. This CDR3 is CSVGTELLDTQYF. The CDR3 DNA reads TGCAGCGTTGGGACAGAGCTATTAGATACGCAGTATTTT.

The count of this clone is one. This chain joins TRBV19 and TRBJ1-1; no firm D call. The CDR3 contains 14 residues. Deletions cut 5 bases from V and 3 bases from J, with 13 bases between. CDR1 is LNHDA, CDR2 SQIVND, per germline (reference sequence). The DNA for the CDR3 is TGTGCCAGTAGTTGGGTCCGGGGAGACACTGAAGCTTTCTTT. Amino acid sequence: CASSWVRGDTEAFF.

CDR3 coding DNA: TGCAGCGTTGATATGGGACGGTCCACAGATACGCAGTATTTT. Translated: CSVDMGRSTDTQYF. This chain links TRBV29-1 with TRBJ2-3; the D call may be TRBD1 or TRBD2 (5 bases each). Looked up from germline, CDR1 is SQVTM and CDR2 is ANQGSEA. The germline V and J ends were trimmed by 3 bases and 2 bases, with 12 bases remaining between them. This CDR3 is 14 amino acids long.

The rearrangement links TRBV23-1 to TRBJ1-4, with 9 bases fitting TRBD1. TRBV23-1 is an open reading frame whose function is uncertain. J was trimmed by 10 bases and V by 6 bases; bases with no gene match: 9. The CDR3 is 14 residues long. Here the CDR3 DNA reads TGCGCCAGCAGCTTCCGGGACAGGGAATCAAAACTGTTTTTT. Its translation: CASSFRDRESKLFF.